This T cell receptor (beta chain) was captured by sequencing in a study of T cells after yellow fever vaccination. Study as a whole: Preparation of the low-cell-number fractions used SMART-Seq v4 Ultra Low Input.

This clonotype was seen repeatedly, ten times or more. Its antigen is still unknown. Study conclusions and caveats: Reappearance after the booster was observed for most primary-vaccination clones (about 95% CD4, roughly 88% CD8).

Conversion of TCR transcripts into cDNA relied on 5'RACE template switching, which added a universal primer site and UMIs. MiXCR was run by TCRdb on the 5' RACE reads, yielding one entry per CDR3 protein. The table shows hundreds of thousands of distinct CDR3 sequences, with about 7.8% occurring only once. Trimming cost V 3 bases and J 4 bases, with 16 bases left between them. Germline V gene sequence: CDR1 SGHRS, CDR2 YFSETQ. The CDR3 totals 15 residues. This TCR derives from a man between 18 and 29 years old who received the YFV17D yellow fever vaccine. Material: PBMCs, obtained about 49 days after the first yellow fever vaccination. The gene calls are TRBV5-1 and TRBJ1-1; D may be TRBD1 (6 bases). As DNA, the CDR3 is TGCGCCAGCAGCTCAGACCCACAGGGTACCACTGAAGCTTTCTTT. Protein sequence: CASSSDPQGTTEAFF.